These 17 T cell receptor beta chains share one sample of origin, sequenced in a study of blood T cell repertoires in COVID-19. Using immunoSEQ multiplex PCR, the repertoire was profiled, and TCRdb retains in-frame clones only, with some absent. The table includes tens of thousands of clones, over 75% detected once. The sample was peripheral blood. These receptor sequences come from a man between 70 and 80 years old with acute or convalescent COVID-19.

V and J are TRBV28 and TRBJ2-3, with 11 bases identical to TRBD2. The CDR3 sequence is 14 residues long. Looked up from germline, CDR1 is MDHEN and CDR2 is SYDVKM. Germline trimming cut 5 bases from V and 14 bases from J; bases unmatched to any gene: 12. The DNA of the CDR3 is TGTGCCAGCAGTGTGACTAGCGGGATTTCTAAGGCGTATTTT. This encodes CASSVTSGISKAYF. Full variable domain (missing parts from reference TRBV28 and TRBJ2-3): DVKVTQSSRYLVKRTGEKVFLECVQDMDHENMFWYRQDPGLGLRLIYFSYDVKMKEKGDIPEGYSVSREKKERFSLILESASTNQTSMYLCASSVTSGISKAYFGPGTRLTVL.

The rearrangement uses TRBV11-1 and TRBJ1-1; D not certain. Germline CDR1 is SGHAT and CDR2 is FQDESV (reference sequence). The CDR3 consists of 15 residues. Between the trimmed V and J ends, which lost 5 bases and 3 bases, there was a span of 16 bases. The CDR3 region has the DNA TGTGCCAGCAGCCAAGAAACAGCCGGATACACTGAAGCTTTCTTT. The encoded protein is CASSQETAGYTEAFF.

CDR3 DNA: TGTGCCAAACGGGGTTCTAGCAATCAGCCCCAGCATTTT. Protein sequence: CAKRGSSNQPQHF. The genes are TRBV6-5 and TRBJ1-5; no clear D gene. The V end lost 10 bases, the J end lost 0 bases, and 10 bases lay between the germline ends. Germline V lookup: CDR1 MNHEY, CDR2 SVGAGI. This CDR3 region has 13 residues.

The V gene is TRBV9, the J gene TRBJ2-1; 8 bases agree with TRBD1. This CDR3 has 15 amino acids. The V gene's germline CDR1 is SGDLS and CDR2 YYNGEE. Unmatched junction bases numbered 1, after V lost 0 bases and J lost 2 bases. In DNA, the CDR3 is TGTGCCAGCAGCGTAGACAGGGGGACCTACAATGAGCAGTTCTTC. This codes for CASSVDRGTYNEQFF.

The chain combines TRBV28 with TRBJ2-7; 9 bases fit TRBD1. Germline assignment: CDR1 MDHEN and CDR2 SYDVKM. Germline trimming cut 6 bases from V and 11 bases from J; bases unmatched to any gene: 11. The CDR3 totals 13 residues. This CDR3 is CASSTTTGGREYF. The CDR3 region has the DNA TGTGCCAGCAGCACAACAACAGGGGGCAGGGAGTACTTC.

The CDR3 loop is CASSLRRGQTEAFF. The CDR3 nucleotides read TGCGCCAGCAGCTTGAGGAGGGGGCAAACTGAAGCTTTCTTT. The chain uses TRBV5-1 and TRBJ1-1; 7 positions match TRBD1. Germline CDR1 SGHRS, CDR2 YFSETQ. The V and J ends lost 1 base and 5 bases, in that order; junction bases with no gene match: 5. The length of the CDR3 is 14 residues. Filled out from reference TRBV5-1 and TRBJ1-1, the complete variable domain reads KAGVTQTPRYLIKTRGQQVTLSCSPISGHRSVSWYQQTPGQGLQFLFEYFSETQRNKGNFPGRFSGRQFSNSRSEMNVSTLELGDSALYLCASSLRRGQTEAFFGQGTRLTVV.

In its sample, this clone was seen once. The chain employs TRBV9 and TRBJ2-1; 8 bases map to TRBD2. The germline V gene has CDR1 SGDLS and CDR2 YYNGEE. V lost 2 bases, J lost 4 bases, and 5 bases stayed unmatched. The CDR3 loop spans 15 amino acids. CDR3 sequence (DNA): TGTGCCAGCAGCGTGCGACTAGCGACATACAATGAGCAGTTCTTC. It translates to CASSVRLATYNEQFF.

In DNA, the CDR3 is TGTGCCAGCAGCTTAGCCCTGGACAGGGGAATTGACGAGCAGTACTTC. This sequence encodes CASSLALDRGIDEQYF. The rearrangement joins TRBV7-2 to TRBJ2-7, with 9 nucleotides matching TRBD1. CDR1 and CDR2 from the germline V gene are SGHTA and FQGNSA. After removal of 0 bases from V and 5 bases from J, the junction contained 8 bases not matched to a gene. This CDR3 comprises 16 residues.

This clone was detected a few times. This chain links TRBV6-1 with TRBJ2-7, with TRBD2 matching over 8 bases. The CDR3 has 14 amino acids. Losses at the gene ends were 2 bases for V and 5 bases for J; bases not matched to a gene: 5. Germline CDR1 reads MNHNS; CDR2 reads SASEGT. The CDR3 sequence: CASSERGGSNEQYV. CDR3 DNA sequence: TGTGCCAGCAGTGAACGGGGGGGATCGAACGAGCAGTACGTC.

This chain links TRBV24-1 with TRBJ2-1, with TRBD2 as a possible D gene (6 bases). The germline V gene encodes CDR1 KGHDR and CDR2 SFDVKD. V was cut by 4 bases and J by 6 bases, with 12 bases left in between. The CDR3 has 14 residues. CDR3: CATSDLDSGNEQFF. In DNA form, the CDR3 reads TGTGCCACCAGTGACCTCGATAGCGGCAATGAGCAGTTCTTC.

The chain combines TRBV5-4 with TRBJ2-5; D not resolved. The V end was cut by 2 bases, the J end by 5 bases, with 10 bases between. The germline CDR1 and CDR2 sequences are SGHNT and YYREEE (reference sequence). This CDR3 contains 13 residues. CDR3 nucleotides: TGTGCCAGCAGCTTCACCTCAGTCGAGACCCAGTACTTC. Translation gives CASSFTSVETQYF.

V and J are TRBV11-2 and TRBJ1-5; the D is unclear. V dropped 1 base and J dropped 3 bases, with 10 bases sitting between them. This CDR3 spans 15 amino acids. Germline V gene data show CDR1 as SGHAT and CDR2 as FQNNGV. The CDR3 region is CASSLVGVLNQPQHF. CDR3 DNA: TGTGCCAGCAGCTTAGTGGGAGTGCTCAATCAGCCCCAGCATTTT.

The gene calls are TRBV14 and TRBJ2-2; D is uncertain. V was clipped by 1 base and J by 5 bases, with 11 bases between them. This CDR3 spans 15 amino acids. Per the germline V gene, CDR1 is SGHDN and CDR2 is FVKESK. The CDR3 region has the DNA TGTGCCAGCAGCCAAGCACAAACAAGAACCGGGGAGCTGTTTTTT. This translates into CASSQAQTRTGELFF.

For the CDR3, the DNA is TGTGCCAGCAGCTTAGTGGCAGGGGTAGGGGAGACCCAGTACTTC. Translated, it gives CASSLVAGVGETQYF. This chain connects TRBV7-9 to TRBJ2-5, with D possibly TRBD1 on 6 matching bases. Germline CDR1 is SEHNR and CDR2 is FQNEAQ (reference sequence). Trimming removed 1 base at V and 5 bases at J, with 14 bases between. This CDR3 has 15 amino acids.

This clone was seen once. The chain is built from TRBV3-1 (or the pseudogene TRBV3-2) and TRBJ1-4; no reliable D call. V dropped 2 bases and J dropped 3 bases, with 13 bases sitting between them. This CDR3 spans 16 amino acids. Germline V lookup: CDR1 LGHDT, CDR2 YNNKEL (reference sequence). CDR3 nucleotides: TGTGCCAGCAGCCAACCTCGGTCAGGCCCTAATGAAAAACTGTTTTTT. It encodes CASSQPRSGPNEKLFF.

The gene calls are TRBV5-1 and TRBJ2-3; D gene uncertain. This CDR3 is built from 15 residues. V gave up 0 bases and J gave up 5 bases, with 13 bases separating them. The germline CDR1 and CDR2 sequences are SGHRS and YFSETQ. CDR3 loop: CASSLATSPLDTQYF. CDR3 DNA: TGCGCCAGCAGCTTGGCAACGAGCCCTCTAGATACGCAGTATTTT.

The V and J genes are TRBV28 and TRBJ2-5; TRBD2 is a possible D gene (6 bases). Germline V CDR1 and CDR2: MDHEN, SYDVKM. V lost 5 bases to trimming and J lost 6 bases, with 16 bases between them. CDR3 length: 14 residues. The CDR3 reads CASSLPGLPKTQYF. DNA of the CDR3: TGTGCCAGCAGTCTCCCGGGACTCCCCAAGACCCAGTACTTC.